These 14 T cell receptor beta chains originate from one sample sequenced in a study of cytomegalovirus exposure and HLA in healthy donors. With 60 Vbeta and 13 Jbeta primers, the PCR was carried out. The data were produced by immunoSEQ multiplex PCR, yet TCRdb's version contains in-frame clones alone and is incomplete. This table has about 130,000 clones, 75% appearing once. Material: PBMCs. The receptor source for this set is a woman between 45 and 60 years old in good health and CMV-seronegative.

CDR3 residues: CASSLAYFGGTLSGEQYF. CDR3 in DNA: TGTGCCAGCAGCTTGGCCTATTTCGGCGGGACCCTGAGTGGGGAGCAGTACTTC. The chain is built from TRBV5-6 and TRBJ2-7; TRBD2 might be the D (6 bases). The length of the CDR3 is 18 residues. CDR1 SGHDT and CDR2 YYEEEE come from the germline V gene. V was shortened by 0 bases and J by 7 bases, with 26 bases between the two germline ends.

On this clone itself: Other DNA sequences within the sample encode an identical CDR3. The chain employs TRBV28 and TRBJ2-7, with D unclear. The germline CDR1 and CDR2 sequences are MDHEN and SYDVKM. V dropped 6 bases and J dropped 3 bases, with 3 bases sitting between them. This CDR3 region has 10 residues. This CDR3 is CASSHYEQYF. CDR3 sequence (DNA): TGTGCCAGCAGCCACTACGAGCAGTACTTC.

The genes are TRBV25-1 and TRBJ2-5; 8 nucleotides line up with TRBD2. The J call is uncertain, as TRBJ2-7 better fits the DNA end. Germline-derived CDR1 and CDR2 are MGHDK and SYGVNS. This CDR3 comprises 13 residues. The chain's CDR3 is CASEAGVTYEQYF. The CDR3 nucleotides read TGTGCCAGTGAAGCGGGGGTTACCTACGAGCAGTACTTC.

This chain joins TRBV7-9 and TRBJ1-5, with 8 nucleotides matching TRBD1. The junction had 10 bases not matched to a gene; V was cut back by 4 bases and J by 2 bases. Germline V gives CDR1 SEHNR, CDR2 FQNEAQ (reference sequence). The CDR3 consists of 17 residues. The CDR3 is CASSSADTQGGNQPQHF. The CDR3 region has the DNA TGTGCCAGCAGCTCCGCGGATACACAGGGGGGCAATCAGCCCCAGCATTTT.

This clone was counted a single time. The chain is built from TRBV5-1 and TRBJ2-5; 7 bases align to TRBD2. The CDR3 is 14 amino acids. Per germline, CDR1 SGHRS and CDR2 YFSETQ. The V and J ends lost 0 bases and 5 bases, in that order; junction bases with no gene match: 4. The CDR3 here is CASSLASGTETQYF. CDR3 coding DNA: TGCGCCAGCAGCTTGGCTAGCGGAACGGAGACCCAGTACTTC. Full variable domain (remainder filled in from reference TRBV5-1 and TRBJ2-5): KAGVTQTPRYLIKTRGQQVTLSCSPISGHRSVSWYQQTPGQGLQFLFEYFSETQRNKGNFPGRFSGRQFSNSRSEMNVSTLELGDSALYLCASSLASGTETQYFGPGTRLLVL.

The J gene is TRBJ2-3, the V gene TRBV13; perhaps TRBD1 as D (6 bases). CDR3 length: 16 amino acids. Germline CDR1 PRHDT, CDR2 FYEKMQ (reference sequence). V shed 4 bases and J shed 1 base, with 15 bases lying between them. The CDR3 sequence: CASSSYRELGTDTQYF. DNA of the CDR3: TGTGCCAGCAGCTCCTACAGGGAATTGGGCACAGATACGCAGTATTTT.

V gene TRBV2 combines with J gene TRBJ2-5; D unclear. Deletions cut 1 base from V and 5 bases from J, with 5 bases between. CDR1 is SNHLY, CDR2 FYNNEI, per germline. CDR3 size: 12 residues. Here the CDR3 reads CASSEGRETQYF. CDR3 bases: TGTGCCAGCAGTGAAGGGCGGGAGACCCAGTACTTC. Drawing the rest from reference TRBV2 and TRBJ2-5, the complete variable domain is EPEVTQTPSHQVTQMGQEVILRCVPISNHLYFYWYRQILGQKVEFLVSFYNNEISEKSEIFDDQFSVERPDGSNFTLKIRSTKLEDSAMYFCASSEGRETQYFGPGTRLLVL.

This clone was observed a handful of times. The chain joins TRBV7-2 to TRBJ2-5; 9 bases are shared with TRBD2. Germline CDR1 is SGHTA and CDR2 is FQGNSA. This CDR3 is built from 15 residues. J was trimmed by 3 bases and V by 5 bases; bases with no gene match: 7. The CDR3 DNA is TGTGCCAGCAGCCGGAGACTAGCGGAAGAAGAGACCCAGTACTTC. Translated, it gives CASSRRLAEEETQYF.

The chain carries TRBV27 and TRBJ1-2; 10 nucleotides line up with TRBD1. Looked up from germline, CDR1 is MNHEY and CDR2 is SMNVEV (reference sequence). The CDR3 has 16 amino acids. Trimming removed 6 bases from V and 5 bases from J; junction bases left unmatched: 12. CDR3 amino acids: CASRGRDRGSTYGYTF. CDR3 nucleotides: TGTGCCAGCAGAGGCCGGGACAGGGGTTCAACTTATGGCTACACCTTC.

The rearrangement links TRBV7-3 to TRBJ1-1, with TRBD1 matching 9 bases. Germline lookup yields CDR1 SGHTA and CDR2 FQGTGA. This CDR3 contains 17 residues. The V segment lost 2 bases and the J segment 4 bases; nucleotides outside the gene matches: 11. The CDR3 reads CASSLSNRGLDGTEAFF. The CDR3 nucleotides read TGTGCCAGCAGCTTATCGAACAGGGGGCTTGATGGCACTGAAGCTTTCTTT.

Concerning this clone: One end of the junction does not line up with germline, which may come from a read error. The rearrangement uses TRBV27 and TRBJ1-4; 8 nucleotides match TRBD1. This CDR3 spans 14 amino acids. Germline values: CDR1 MNHEY, CDR2 SMNVEV (reference sequence). This CDR3 reads CVSSSGTGGEKLFF. CDR3 in DNA: TGTGTCAGCAGTTCCGGGACAGGAGGCGAAAAACTGTTTTTT.

V is TRBV6-5 and J is TRBJ1-1; D gene uncertain. The CDR3 is 13 amino acids. The V gene's germline CDR1 is MNHEY and CDR2 SVGAGI. Trimming took off 0 bases at V and 1 base at J, with 3 bases between the two ends. In DNA form, the CDR3 reads TGTGCCAGCAGTTACTCGGCGAACACTGAAGCTTTCTTT. It codes for CASSYSANTEAFF.

The chain links TRBV19 to TRBJ2-1; D is uncertain. Trimming cost V 3 bases and J 9 bases, with 9 bases left between them. This CDR3 is 12 amino acids long. CDR1 and CDR2 (germline): LNHDA, SQIVND (reference sequence). CDR3 in amino acids: CASSILVGEQFF. In DNA, the CDR3 is TGTGCCAGTAGTATCCTAGTTGGTGAGCAGTTCTTC. Full variable domain (outside the CDR3, taken from reference TRBV19 and TRBJ2-1): DGGITQSPKYLFRKEGQNVTLSCEQNLNHDAMYWYRQDPGQGLRLIYYSQIVNDFQKGDIAEGYSVSREKKESFPLTVTSAQKNPTAFYLCASSILVGEQFFGPGTRLTVL.

The rearrangement joins TRBV5-6 to TRBJ1-5, with D hard to call. There are 14 residues in the CDR3. Germline CDR1 reads SGHDT; CDR2 reads YYEEEE. The V end was cut by 4 bases, the J end by 4 bases, with 12 bases between. CDR3 protein: CASSGPGLNQPQHF. Here the CDR3 DNA reads TGTGCCAGCAGCGGGCCCGGACTAAATCAGCCCCAGCATTTT.